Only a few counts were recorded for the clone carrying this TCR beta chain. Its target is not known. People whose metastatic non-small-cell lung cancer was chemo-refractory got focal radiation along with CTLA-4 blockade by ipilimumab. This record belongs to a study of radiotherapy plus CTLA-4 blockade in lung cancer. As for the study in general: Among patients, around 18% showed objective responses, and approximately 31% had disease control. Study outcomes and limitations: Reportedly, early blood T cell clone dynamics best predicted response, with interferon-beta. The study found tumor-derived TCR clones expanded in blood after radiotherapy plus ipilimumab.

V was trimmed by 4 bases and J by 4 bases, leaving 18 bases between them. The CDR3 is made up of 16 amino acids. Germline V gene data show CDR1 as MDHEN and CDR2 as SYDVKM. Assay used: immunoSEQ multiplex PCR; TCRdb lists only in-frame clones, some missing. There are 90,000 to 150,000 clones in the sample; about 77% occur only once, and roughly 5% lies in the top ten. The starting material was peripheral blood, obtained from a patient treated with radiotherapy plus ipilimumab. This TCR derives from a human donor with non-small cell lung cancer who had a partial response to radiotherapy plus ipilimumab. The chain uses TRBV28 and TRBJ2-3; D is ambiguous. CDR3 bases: TGTGCCAGCAGTTCCGCGGTGGTTAATCGGGCAGATACGCAGTATTTT. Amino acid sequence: CASSSAVVNRADTQYF.